The 14 T cell receptor beta chains listed next were all sequenced from one sample in a study of beta chain features in type 1 diabetes. Expressed TCRB transcripts were sequenced, since all the RNA that had been isolated was reverse transcribed. Some clones are missing from TCRdb's copy, which holds only in-frame ones; the method was immunoSEQ multiplex PCR. Of a few hundred thousand clones listed, about 15% are singletons. Sequenced: naive CD4+ T cells from blood. The receptor set was obtained from a man younger than 45 in good health.

The chain recombines TRBV11-2 with TRBJ2-1; 7 bases are a match to TRBD1. There are 18 residues in the CDR3. Germline V gene data show CDR1 as SGHAT and CDR2 as FQNNGV. The junction had 14 bases not matched to a gene; V was cut back by 6 bases and J by 0 bases. CDR3 nucleotide sequence: TGTGCCAGCAGGTTCCAGGGGACAGACCTAGTCTCCTACAATGAGCAGTTCTTC. Residues: CASRFQGTDLVSYNEQFF.

The genes are TRBV7-8 and TRBJ2-7; D possibly corresponds to TRBD2 (6 bases). The CDR3 runs to 14 residues. V was clipped by 5 bases and J by 6 bases, with 17 bases between them. Germline V gene sequence: CDR1 SGHVS, CDR2 FQNEAQ. The chain's CDR3 is CASSRSPTRSEQYV. The DNA of the CDR3 is TGTGCCAGCAGCCGTTCCCCGACTAGATCCGAGCAGTACGTC.

The chain has TRBV9 and TRBJ2-3; D perhaps matches TRBD1 (5 bases). The CDR3 extends over 16 amino acids. Between the trimmed V and J ends, which lost 0 bases and 2 bases, there was a span of 13 bases. CDR1 is SGDLS and CDR2 is YYNGEE in the germline V gene. Here the CDR3 reads CASSVAPARATDTQYF. The CDR3 region has the DNA TGTGCCAGCAGCGTAGCCCCCGCCAGGGCCACAGATACGCAGTATTTT.

This clone was seen a handful of times. This chain links TRBV6-5 with TRBJ1-1; D is unresolved. The germline V gene encodes CDR1 MNHEY and CDR2 SVGAGI. V was cut by 0 bases and J by 0 bases, with 5 bases left in between. The CDR3 extends over 14 amino acids. This chain's CDR3 is CASSYSRMNTEAFF. The CDR3 coding sequence is TGTGCCAGCAGTTACTCAAGAATGAACACTGAAGCTTTCTTT.

This clone was counted a few times. The rearrangement uses TRBV27 and TRBJ1-6, with D uncertain. Trimming pared 2 bases from V and 4 bases from J, leaving 6 bases between. Germline V gene lookup returns CDR1 MNHEY and CDR2 SMNVEV (reference sequence). The CDR3 covers 14 residues. The CDR3 region is CASSLSGYNSPLHF. Here the CDR3 DNA reads TGTGCCAGCAGTTTAAGCGGTTATAATTCACCCCTCCACTTT.

There are a few counts of this clone. The V call is TRBV27, the J call TRBJ2-3, with D possibly being TRBD1 or TRBD2 (5 bases each). Trimming took 9 bases from V and 6 from J, leaving 13 bases between them. Germline-derived CDR1 and CDR2 are MNHEY and SMNVEV (reference sequence). This CDR3 has 12 amino acids. The CDR3 region is CARGEPVDTQYF. In DNA form, the CDR3 reads TGTGCCAGGGGGGAACCCGTGGATACGCAGTATTTT.

The rearrangement joins TRBV7-2 to TRBJ2-4; weak D call: TRBD1 (6 bases). CDR1 is SGHTA and CDR2 is FQGNSA in the germline V gene. This CDR3 has 16 amino acids. V was pared by 1 base and J by 0 bases, with 10 bases between. CDR3 residues: CASSLGGTLAKNIQYF. CDR3 bases: TGTGCCAGCAGCTTAGGGGGGACACTAGCCAAAAACATTCAGTACTTC. Variable domain in full (rest from reference TRBV7-2 and TRBJ2-4): GAGVSQSPSNKVTEKGKDVELRCDPISGHTALYWYRQSLGQGLEFLIYFQGNSAPDKSGLPSDRFSAERTGGSVSTLTIQRTQQEDSAVYLCASSLGGTLAKNIQYFGAGTRLSVL.

This clone was counted between two and nine times. The chain couples TRBV12-5 to TRBJ1-2, with D maybe TRBD1 (6 bases). V lost 0 bases to trimming and J lost 1 base, with 12 bases between them. Germline V gives CDR1 LGHNT, CDR2 FRNRAP. CDR3 size: 16 residues. CDR3 protein: CASGLVIGTLNYGYTF. Written as DNA, the CDR3 is TGTGCTAGTGGTTTGGTAATTGGGACACTTAACTATGGCTACACCTTC.

In this sample, this clone turned up a few times. The V call is TRBV29-1, the J call TRBJ2-3; weak D call: TRBD2 (5 bases). Trimming took off 6 bases at V and 6 bases at J, with 13 bases between the two ends. This CDR3 has 12 residues. Germline V gene sequence: CDR1 SQVTM, CDR2 ANQGSEA. The CDR3 sequence is CSVRAPGDTQYF. The CDR3 coding sequence is TGCAGCGTGAGGGCCCCGGGGGATACGCAGTATTTT.

This clone came up a few times. A much larger clone is a single base away; this may be a read error. V and J are TRBV11-2 and TRBJ2-3; no clear D gene. Germline V gene data show CDR1 as SGHAT and CDR2 as FQNNGV. With 5 bases removed from V and 2 bases from J, the gap between germline ends came to 2 bases. The CDR3 totals 11 residues. The CDR3: CASSHTDTQYF. As DNA, the CDR3 is TGTGCCAGCAGCCACACAGATACGCAGTATTTT.

About this clone: Other DNA sequences within the sample encode an identical CDR3. The V and J genes are TRBV6-5 and TRBJ1-1; no definite D call. CDR1 and CDR2 from the germline V gene are MNHEY and SVGAGI. This CDR3 region has 14 residues. The germline V and J ends were trimmed by 2 bases and 0 bases, with 7 bases remaining between them. This CDR3 reads CASSYSGVNTEAFF. The CDR3 nucleotides are TGTGCCAGCAGTTACAGTGGTGTGAACACTGAAGCTTTCTTT.

The chain uses TRBV29-1 and TRBJ2-7, with 7 bases fitting TRBD1. The CDR3 sequence is 12 residues long. V trimming: 5 bases; J trimming: 3 bases; junction bases outside the gene matches: 4. The germline V gene has CDR1 SQVTM and CDR2 ANQGSEA. CDR3 DNA: TGCAGCGTTCGGGGACAGATCTACGAGCAGTACTTC. Encoded protein: CSVRGQIYEQYF.

This chain links TRBV2 with TRBJ2-1; D may be TRBD1 (5 bases). Germline assignment: CDR1 SNHLY and CDR2 FYNNEI. This CDR3 spans 14 amino acids. The V end was cut by 3 bases, the J end by 4 bases, with 10 bases between. CDR3 loop: CASSDRVYYNEQFF. CDR3 nucleotides: TGTGCCAGCAGTGACAGGGTTTATTACAATGAGCAGTTCTTC.

The rearrangement joins TRBV9 to TRBJ2-6; D remains unclear. With 4 bases removed from V and 4 bases from J, the gap between germline ends came to 12 bases. The germline CDR1 and CDR2 sequences are SGDLS and YYNGEE. The CDR3 contains 15 residues. Here the CDR3 DNA reads TGTGCCAGCAGCTTTAGATTACACGGGGCCAACGTCCTGACTTTC. The encoded protein is CASSFRLHGANVLTF.